This TCR beta chain was sequenced during a study of cytomegalovirus exposure and HLA in healthy donors. The V end was cut by 1 base, the J end by 6 bases, with 13 bases between. CDR3 size: 14 residues. CDR1 and CDR2 (germline): SNHLY, FYNNEI. The primer mix had 60 Vbeta and 13 Jbeta primers. Assay used: immunoSEQ multiplex PCR; TCRdb lists only in-frame clones, some missing. Counted here are more than 150,000 clones, around 80% occurring once; the ten biggest clones make up 6.3%. Input material: PBMCs. The receptor was isolated from a man aged 35 to 55 in good health and CMV-seropositive. This chain uses TRBV2 with TRBJ2-7, with D possibly matching TRBD1 (5 bases). The CDR3 region has the DNA TGTGCCAGCAGTGAAGATCCCCACAGGCCCGAGCAGTACTTC. This codes for CASSEDPHRPEQYF.